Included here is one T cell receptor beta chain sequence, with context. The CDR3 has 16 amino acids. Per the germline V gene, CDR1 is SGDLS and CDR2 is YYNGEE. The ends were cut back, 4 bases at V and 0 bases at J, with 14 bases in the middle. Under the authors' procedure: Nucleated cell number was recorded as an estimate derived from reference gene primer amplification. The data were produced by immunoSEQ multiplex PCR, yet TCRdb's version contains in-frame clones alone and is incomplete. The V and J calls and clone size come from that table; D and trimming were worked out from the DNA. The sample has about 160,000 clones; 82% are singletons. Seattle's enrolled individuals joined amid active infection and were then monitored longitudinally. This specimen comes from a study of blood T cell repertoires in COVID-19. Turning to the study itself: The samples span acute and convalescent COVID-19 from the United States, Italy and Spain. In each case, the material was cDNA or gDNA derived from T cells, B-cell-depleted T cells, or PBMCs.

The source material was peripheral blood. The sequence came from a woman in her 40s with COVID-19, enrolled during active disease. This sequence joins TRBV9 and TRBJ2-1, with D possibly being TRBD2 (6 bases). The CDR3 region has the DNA TGTGCCAGCAGCAATCGCGGGGAAAGCTCCTACAATGAGCAGTTCTTC. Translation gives CASSNRGESSYNEQFF.